This T cell receptor beta chain emerged from a study of regulatory T cells in long-lasting Graves disease. This clonotype was recorded many times. Time point described: newly diagnosed GD, antithyroid drugs for less than 3 months. Researchers made the TCR library from RNA that was extracted from PBMCs. V was clipped by 3 bases and J by 5 bases; unmatched bases: 12. The CDR3 covers 16 residues. Per the germline V gene, CDR1 is DFQATT and CDR2 is SNEGSKA (reference sequence). Library construction for TCR beta used iRepertoire HTBI primers and Arm-PCR of CDR3 regions. TCRdb ran MiXCR on the multiplex PCR reads and lists one entry per CDR3 protein. The repertoire holds about 440,000 distinct CDR3 sequences, with 16% as singletons. The same data also went into a second study, on T cells in Graves' hyperthyroidism and ophthalmopathy. From that second work: Any patient presenting with uncontrolled infection, other autoimmune disease, pregnancy or lactation was left out. Carried out on the TCR CDR3, a first-round RT-PCR used the HTBI primer set. In the blood, most expanded thyroid clonotypes above 0.001 appeared as well. Ophthalmopathy was distinguished from stable hyperthyroidism by 13 V-J signatures.

This rearrangement joins TRBV20-1 to TRBJ1-2, with 10 bases fitting TRBD1. The clonotype comes from a woman in her 30s with Graves disease. The material was peripheral blood mononuclear cells (PBMCs), obtained at new diagnosis, from a patient treated with antithyroid drugs. The CDR3 bases are TGCAGTGCTAGTCGGAGACAGGGGGCGCCGCGGTATGGCTACACCTTC. It codes for CSASRRQGAPRYGYTF.